These 28 T cell receptor beta chains came from one sample sequenced in a study of siplizumab effects on memory and regulatory T cells. Clones were sequenced by immunoSEQ multiplex PCR, and TCRdb holds only the in-frame ones, with some missing. The sample has about 100,000 clones, about nine tenths seen once. Sequenced: CD4+ T cells sorted from blood. Receptors were obtained from a human donor in good health.

The chain joins TRBV28 to TRBJ1-2; D not resolved. CDR1 and CDR2 (germline): MDHEN, SYDVKM. The CDR3 spans 14 residues. The V and J ends lost 5 bases and 3 bases respectively, with 13 bases between them. As DNA, the CDR3 is TGTGCCAGCAGTCCTGTACCCAGGCACTATGGCTACACCTTC. It yields the protein CASSPVPRHYGYTF.

The chain uses TRBV10-2 and TRBJ1-2, with 7 bases matching TRBD1. V was pared by 0 bases and J by 4 bases, with 5 bases of the junction left unmatched. Germline-derived CDR1 and CDR2 are WSHSY and SAAADI. The CDR3 loop spans 15 amino acids. DNA of the CDR3: TGCGCCAGCAGTGAGTCGACAGGGTCTGGCTATGGCTACACCTTC. Its translation: CASSESTGSGYGYTF.

In the case of this clone: Other DNA sequences of this sample code for an identical CDR3. The gene calls are TRBV18 and TRBJ1-1; D is unclear. The germline CDR1 and CDR2 sequences are KGHSH and LQKENI. The CDR3 runs 15 residues. V was trimmed by 2 bases and J by 4 bases, leaving 14 bases between them. DNA of the CDR3: TGTGCCAGCTCACCAAGGAGGGAAGTTGGCACTGAAGCTTTCTTT. This codes for CASSPRREVGTEAFF.

This clone was detected only once. The chain links TRBV7-9 to TRBJ2-1; D is undetermined. The CDR3 consists of 14 residues. The germline gives CDR1 SEHNR, CDR2 FQNEAQ (reference sequence). Trimming removed 3 bases from V and 8 bases from J, with 14 bases in between. The chain's CDR3 is CASSFGSRVDEQFF. As DNA, the CDR3 is TGTGCCAGCAGCTTCGGGTCTCGGGTAGATGAGCAGTTCTTC.

This clone appeared once. CDR3 nucleotide sequence: TGTGCCAGCAGCTTAGTGGGCCTTACTAACTATGGCTACACCTTC. This gives the protein CASSLVGLTNYGYTF. This chain uses TRBV7-9 with TRBJ1-2; no firm D call. With 1 base removed from V and 0 bases from J, the gap between germline ends came to 9 bases. From germline, CDR1 is SEHNR and CDR2 FQNEAQ (reference sequence). The CDR3 spans 15 residues.

V is TRBV7-2 and J is TRBJ2-3, with 7 bases matching TRBD2. Germline V gene lookup returns CDR1 SGHTA and CDR2 FQGNSA. Trimming took 4 bases from V and 4 from J; bases not matched to a gene: 8. This CDR3 comprises 15 residues. The CDR3 loop reads CASSSGLVRPDTQYF. The CDR3 nucleotides are TGTGCCAGCAGCTCAGGACTAGTACGACCAGATACGCAGTATTTT.

The chain uses TRBV10-3 and TRBJ1-5; D not resolved. The CDR3 spans 16 residues. Trimming left V 0 bases short and J 0 bases short, with 9 bases between. CDR1 is ENHRY and CDR2 is SYGVKD in the germline V gene. CDR3 sequence: CAISESNDYSNQPQHF. The DNA for the CDR3 is TGTGCCATCAGTGAGTCGAACGACTATAGCAATCAGCCCCAGCATTTT.

The DNA of the CDR3 is TGCAGTGGGAATCGGGACACTGAAGCTTTCTTT. Protein: CSGNRDTEAFF. This sequence joins TRBV20-1 and TRBJ1-1; D is unclear. CDR1 DFQATT and CDR2 SNEGSKA come from the germline V gene (reference sequence). The CDR3 is made up of 11 amino acids. V gave up 7 bases and J gave up 3 bases, with 9 bases separating them.

V is TRBV18 and J is TRBJ2-7; D possibly corresponds to TRBD2 (5 bases). The germline gives CDR1 KGHSH, CDR2 LQKENI. V was pared by 2 bases and J by 7 bases, with 18 bases between. This CDR3 contains 15 residues. DNA of the CDR3: TGTGCCAGCTCACCAATGAGGGCTTCCCAGCGTGAGCAGTACTTC. This encodes CASSPMRASQREQYF. The whole variable domain, filled in from reference TRBV18 and TRBJ2-7, reads NAGVMQNPRHLVRRRGQEARLRCSPMKGHSHVYWYRQLPEEGLKFMVYLQKENIIDESGMPKERFSAEFPKEGPSILRIQQVVRGDSAAYFCASSPMRASQREQYFGPGTRLTVT.

The chain couples TRBV27 to TRBJ1-1, with a possible D match to TRBD1 (5 bases). Germline CDR1 and CDR2: MNHEY and SMNVEV (reference sequence). V lost 5 bases, J lost 1 base, and 14 bases lay in between. This CDR3 spans 15 amino acids. As DNA, the CDR3 is TGTGCCAGCAGTAGACCGGGACTCTCGAACACTGAAGCTTTCTTT. Its protein is CASSRPGLSNTEAFF.

The chain has TRBV2 and TRBJ2-5; D is unresolved. V shed 7 bases and J shed 2 bases, with 17 bases lying between them. CDR3 size: 15 residues. Germline CDR1 and CDR2: SNHLY and FYNNEI. CDR3 nucleotide sequence: TGTGCCAGCACCCCCAACTCGCTTCCACAAGAGACCCAGTACTTC. Residues: CASTPNSLPQETQYF.

The chain uses TRBV7-6 and TRBJ1-3; the D gene is possibly TRBD1 (5 bases). This CDR3 has 13 residues. Trimming took off 6 bases at V and 1 base at J, with 7 bases between the two ends. The germline CDR1 and CDR2 sequences are SGHVS and FNYEAQ. The CDR3 is CASREGSGNTIYF. The CDR3 bases are TGTGCCAGCAGAGAGGGGTCTGGAAACACCATATATTTT.

This clone has just one count. The chain employs TRBV10-1 and TRBJ2-3; perhaps TRBD1 as D (6 bases). Trimming shortened V by 0 bases and J by 2 bases, and 9 bases separated the two germline ends. The CDR3 covers 15 residues. The V gene's germline CDR1 is WNHNN and CDR2 SYGVQD (reference sequence). The CDR3: CASSESGQPTDTQYF. The DNA for the CDR3 is TGCGCCAGCAGTGAGTCAGGACAGCCCACAGATACGCAGTATTTT.

V gene TRBV11-2 combines with J gene TRBJ2-5; no firm D call. The germline V gene has CDR1 SGHAT and CDR2 FQNNGV. CDR3 length equals 13 residues. With 3 bases removed from V and 5 bases from J, the gap between germline ends came to 10 bases. DNA of the CDR3: TGTGCCAGCAGCTTTGGGGATTTGGAGACCCAGTACTTC. Protein sequence: CASSFGDLETQYF.

V gene TRBV6-4 combines with J gene TRBJ2-1; a possible D gene is TRBD2 (5 bases). Trimming removed 0 bases from V and 3 bases from J, with 9 bases in between. This CDR3 comprises 15 residues. Germline loops: CDR1 MRHNA, CDR2 SNTAGT. CDR3: CASSDSPGIYNEQFF. The CDR3 bases are TGTGCCAGCAGTGACTCCCCGGGGATCTACAATGAGCAGTTCTTC.

The chain couples TRBV12-5 to TRBJ1-1; D is unclear. Germline loops: CDR1 LGHNT, CDR2 FRNRAP. Trimming removed 5 bases at V and 2 bases at J, with 15 bases between. The CDR3 consists of 15 residues. The DNA for the CDR3 is TGTGCTAGTGGTCCGGGAAGTGGCTTTAACACTGAAGCTTTCTTT. Amino acid sequence: CASGPGSGFNTEAFF.

The V call is TRBV9, the J call TRBJ1-1, with 7 bases matching TRBD1. Looked up from germline, CDR1 is SGDLS and CDR2 is YYNGEE. This CDR3 has 15 amino acids. V shed 4 bases, J shed 0 bases, and the junction held 6 bases outside the gene matches. The DNA for the CDR3 is TGTGCCAGCAGCCCCCCAGGGGGGGTGAACACTGAAGCTTTCTTT. Its translation: CASSPPGGVNTEAFF.

The chain links TRBV7-9 to TRBJ1-2, with D possibly TRBD1 on 5 matching bases. V was shortened by 3 bases and J by 8 bases, with 22 bases between the two germline ends. The CDR3 consists of 16 residues. CDR1 and CDR2 from the germline V gene are SEHNR and FQNEAQ (reference sequence). The CDR3 region is CASSFSTGTTDGGYTF. For the CDR3, the DNA is TGTGCCAGCAGCTTCAGTACAGGCACGACCGACGGGGGCTACACCTTC.

V is TRBV19 and J is TRBJ2-3; D perhaps matches TRBD2 (6 bases). Trimming left V 7 bases short and J 4 bases short, with 18 bases between. Germline V lookup: CDR1 LNHDA, CDR2 SQIVND (reference sequence). This CDR3 has 15 residues. The CDR3 sequence: CASIPHGGRADTQYF. DNA for the CDR3: TGTGCCAGTATCCCCCACGGGGGTAGGGCAGATACGCAGTATTTT. Full variable domain (rest looked up from reference TRBV19 and TRBJ2-3): DGGITQSPKYLFRKEGQNVTLSCEQNLNHDAMYWYRQDPGQGLRLIYYSQIVNDFQKGDIAEGYSVSREKKESFPLTVTSAQKNPTAFYLCASIPHGGRADTQYFGPGTRLTVL.

The V call is TRBV7-2, the J call TRBJ1-4; D perhaps matches TRBD1 (5 bases). Germline V gene data show CDR1 as SGHTA and CDR2 as FQGNSA. Trimming cost V 3 bases and J 8 bases, with 10 bases left between them. There are 13 residues in the CDR3. CDR3 residues: CASSLGLGEKLFF. In nucleotides, the CDR3 is TGTGCCAGCAGCTTGGGACTCGGGGAAAAACTGTTTTTT.

The V gene is TRBV4-1, the J gene TRBJ2-7, with 12 bases identical to TRBD1. CDR1 is MGHRA and CDR2 is YSYEKL in the germline V gene. CDR3 length: 15 residues. The ends lost 0 bases at V and 6 bases at J; junction bases unmatched: 3. The CDR3 sequence: CASSQDPGQGAEQYF. The CDR3 DNA reads TGCGCCAGCAGCCAAGATCCGGGACAGGGGGCCGAGCAGTACTTC.

The CDR3 is CASSLGTGALSTDTQYF. The CDR3 DNA reads as TGTGCCAGCAGCCTTGGGACAGGCGCTCTTAGCACAGATACGCAGTATTTT. The chain joins TRBV11-1 to TRBJ2-3; 8 bases align to TRBD1. The CDR3 is 17 amino acids. J lost 0 bases, V lost 5 bases, and 10 bases had no gene match. CDR1 and CDR2 from the germline V gene are SGHAT and FQDESV (reference sequence). Based on the CDR3 plus reference TRBV11-1 and TRBJ2-3, the full variable domain is EAEVAQSPRYKITEKSQAVAFWCDPISGHATLYWYRQILGQGPELLVQFQDESVVDDSQLPKDRFSAERLKGVDSTLKIQPAELGDSAMYLCASSLGTGALSTDTQYFGPGTRLTVL.

This rearrangement joins TRBV7-2 to TRBJ1-2, with no clear D. The CDR3 length is 14 residues. The germline CDR1 and CDR2 sequences are SGHTA and FQGNSA. Deletions cut 5 bases from V and 3 bases from J, with 13 bases between. The CDR3 DNA reads as TGTGCCAGCAGCCCGGGCTCGGGTTACTATGGCTACACCTTC. Its protein is CASSPGSGYYGYTF.

The genes are TRBV15 and TRBJ2-3; possible D gene TRBD2, 7 bases. V lost 0 bases to trimming and J lost 8 bases, with 15 bases between them. The CDR3 length is 15 residues. Germline values: CDR1 LNHNV, CDR2 YYDKDF (reference sequence). In DNA form, the CDR3 reads TGTGCCACCAGCAGAGATTATGACGGGGGGCGTACGCAGTATTTT. Its protein product is CATSRDYDGGRTQYF.

This sequence joins TRBV11-3 and TRBJ2-1; 10 positions agree with TRBD2. Trimming removed 3 bases from V and 5 bases from J; junction bases left unmatched: 1. There are 14 residues in the CDR3. The germline V gene has CDR1 SGHNT and CDR2 YENEEA. CDR3 coding DNA: TGTGCCAGCAGCTTGAGCGGGGGGGACAATGAGCAGTTCTTC. It specifies CASSLSGGDNEQFF.

The chain uses TRBV19 and TRBJ2-7; no clear D gene. Per germline, CDR1 LNHDA and CDR2 SQIVND (reference sequence). The CDR3 extends over 11 amino acids. V was cut by 3 bases and J by 5 bases, with 5 bases left in between. The CDR3 loop reads CASSIADEQYF. The CDR3 nucleotides read TGTGCCAGTAGTATTGCGGACGAGCAGTACTTC.

This rearrangement joins TRBV7-9 to TRBJ2-1; 12 bases map to TRBD2. CDR1 SEHNR and CDR2 FQNEAQ come from the germline V gene (reference sequence). The CDR3 runs 15 residues. V dropped 5 bases and J dropped 6; count of bases not matched to a gene: 5. CDR3 sequence reads: CASSSGTSGRNEQFF. The CDR3 region has the DNA TGTGCCAGCAGCAGCGGGACTAGCGGGCGCAATGAGCAGTTCTTC.

This chain connects TRBV6-5 to TRBJ1-5; possible D gene TRBD1, 5 bases. This CDR3 is built from 15 residues. V was clipped by 0 bases and J by 4 bases, with 10 bases between them. CDR1 MNHEY and CDR2 SVGAGI come from the germline V gene. The CDR3 loop reads CASSYSRGTNQPQHF. The CDR3 nucleotides read TGTGCCAGCAGTTACTCGAGAGGGACTAATCAGCCCCAGCATTTT.